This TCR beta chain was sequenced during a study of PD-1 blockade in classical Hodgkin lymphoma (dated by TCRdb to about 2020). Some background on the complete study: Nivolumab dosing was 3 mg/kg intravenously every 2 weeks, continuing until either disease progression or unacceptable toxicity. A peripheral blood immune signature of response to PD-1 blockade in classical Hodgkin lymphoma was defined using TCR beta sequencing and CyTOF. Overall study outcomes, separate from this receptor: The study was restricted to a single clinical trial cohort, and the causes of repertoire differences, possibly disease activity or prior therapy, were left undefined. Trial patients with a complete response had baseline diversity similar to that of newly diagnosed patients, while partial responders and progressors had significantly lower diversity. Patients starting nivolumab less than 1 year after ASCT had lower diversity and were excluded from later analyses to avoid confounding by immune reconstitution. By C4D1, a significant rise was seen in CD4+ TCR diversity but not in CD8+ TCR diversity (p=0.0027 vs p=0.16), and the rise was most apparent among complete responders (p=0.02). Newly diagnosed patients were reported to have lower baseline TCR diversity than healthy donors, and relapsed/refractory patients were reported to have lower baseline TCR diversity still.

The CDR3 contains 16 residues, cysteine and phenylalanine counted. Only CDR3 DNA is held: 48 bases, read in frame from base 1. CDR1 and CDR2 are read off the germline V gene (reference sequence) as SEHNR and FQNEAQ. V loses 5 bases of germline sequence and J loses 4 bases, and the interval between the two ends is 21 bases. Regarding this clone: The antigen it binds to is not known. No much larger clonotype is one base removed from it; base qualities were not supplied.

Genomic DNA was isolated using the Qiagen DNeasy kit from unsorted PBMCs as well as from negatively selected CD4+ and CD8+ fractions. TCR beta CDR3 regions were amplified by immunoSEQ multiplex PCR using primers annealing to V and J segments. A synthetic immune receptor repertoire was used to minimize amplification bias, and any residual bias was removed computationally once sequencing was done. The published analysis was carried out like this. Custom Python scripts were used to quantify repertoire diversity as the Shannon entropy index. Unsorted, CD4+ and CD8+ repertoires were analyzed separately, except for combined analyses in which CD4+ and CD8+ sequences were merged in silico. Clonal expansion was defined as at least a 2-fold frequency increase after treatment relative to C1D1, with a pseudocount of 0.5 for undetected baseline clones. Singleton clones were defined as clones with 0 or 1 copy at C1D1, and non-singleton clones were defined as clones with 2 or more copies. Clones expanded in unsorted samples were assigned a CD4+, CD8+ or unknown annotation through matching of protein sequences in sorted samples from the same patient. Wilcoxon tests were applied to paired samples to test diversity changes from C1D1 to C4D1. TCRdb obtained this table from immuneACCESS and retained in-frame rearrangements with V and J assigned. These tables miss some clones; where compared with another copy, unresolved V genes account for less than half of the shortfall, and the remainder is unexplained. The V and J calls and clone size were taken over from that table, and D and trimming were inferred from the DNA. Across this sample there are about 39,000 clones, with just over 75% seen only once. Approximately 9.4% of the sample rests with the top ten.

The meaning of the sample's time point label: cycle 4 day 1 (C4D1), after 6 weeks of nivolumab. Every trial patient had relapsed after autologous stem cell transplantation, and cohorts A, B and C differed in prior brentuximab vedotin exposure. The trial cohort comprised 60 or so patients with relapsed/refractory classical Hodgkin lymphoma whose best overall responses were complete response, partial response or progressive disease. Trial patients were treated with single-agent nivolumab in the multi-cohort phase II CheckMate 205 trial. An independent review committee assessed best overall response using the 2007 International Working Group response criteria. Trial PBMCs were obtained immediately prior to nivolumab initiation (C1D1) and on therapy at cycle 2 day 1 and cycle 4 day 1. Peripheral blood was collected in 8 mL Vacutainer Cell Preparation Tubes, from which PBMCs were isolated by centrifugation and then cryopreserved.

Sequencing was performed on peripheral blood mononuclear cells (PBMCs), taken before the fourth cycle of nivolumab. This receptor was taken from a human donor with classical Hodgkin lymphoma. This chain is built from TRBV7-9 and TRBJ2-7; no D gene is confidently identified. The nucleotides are TGTGCCAGCAGCCCGCCGACTCTCCCACTGGGGTACGAGCAGTACTTC. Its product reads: CASSPPTLPLGYEQYF. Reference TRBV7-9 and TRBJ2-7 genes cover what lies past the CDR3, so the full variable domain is DTGVSQNPRHKITKRGQNVTFRCDPISEHNRLYWYRQTLGQGPEFLTYFQNEAQLEKSRLLSDRFSAERPKGSFSTLEIQRTEQGDSAMYLCASSPPTLPLGYEQYFGPGTRLTVT.